This section outlines one T cell receptor (beta chain) sequence together with its context. Antigen unknown. Assay: immunoSEQ multiplex PCR; the TCRdb copy retains only in-frame clones and omits some. This sample has 99,000 or so clones, with over 75% found just once. The sample comes from a study of T cell responses to AZD1222 COVID-19 vaccine. Notes on the study in general: Mapped onto spike, vaccine-associated CD4 TCRs spanned it and were dominant at 160-218 and 743-854. Just five or six AZD1222 recipients tested seropositive at baseline.

This TCR was sampled from an adult in good health. Sample: peripheral blood, taken on day 0 of AZD1222 vaccination.

The CDR3: CASSMSRNTIYF. For the CDR3, the DNA is TGTGCCAGTAGTATGTCTCGAAACACCATATATTTT. The chain combines TRBV19 with TRBJ1-3, with D uncertain. The length of the CDR3 is 12 residues. CDR1 and CDR2 from the germline V gene are LNHDA and SQIVND (reference sequence). The germline V and J ends were trimmed by 3 bases and 5 bases, with 5 bases remaining between them.